Listed below are T cell receptor beta chains from one sample, sequenced in a study of cytomegalovirus exposure and HLA in healthy donors. Assay used: immunoSEQ multiplex PCR; TCRdb lists only in-frame clones, some missing. The data hold fewer than 70,000 clones, with roughly 80% observed a single time. The sequencing input was PBMCs. The receptor source for this set is a middle-aged woman in good health and CMV-seronegative. The CDR3 runs from the conserved cysteine through the conserved F or W. The D gene is left open where the match is weak. Size tells how often a clone was seen (once, few, many) or the class of an expanded clone, and some rows leave it out.

TRBD2,-,TRBJ2-7,16,TRBV9,TGTGCCAGCAGCGTGGGACTAGCGGGAGGGGCCTACGAGCAGTACTTC,CASSVGLAGGAYEQYF
-,-,TRBJ2-2,14,TRBV27,TGTGCCAGCACTATTTCGTGGAACACCGGGGAGCTGTTTTTT,CASTISWNTGELFF
-,once,TRBJ2-7,16,TRBV5-6,TGTGCCAGCAGCTTTGAGCGGGCCACAATCTCCTACGAGCAGTACTTC,CASSFERATISYEQYF
TRBD1,-,TRBJ2-5,14,TRBV11-2,TGTGCCAGCAGCCCAGGACAGGGCAGGGAGACCCAGTACTTC,CASSPGQGRETQYF
-,-,TRBJ1-4,15,TRBV1,TGCACCAGCAGCCCCCCCGGGTCAATTAATGAAAAACTGTTTTTT,CTSSPPGSINEKLFF
TRBD2,once,TRBJ2-5,19,TRBV5-1,TGCGCCAGCAGCTTGGGACAGACTAGCTCTCCGGCTCTCCAAGAGACCCAGTACTTC,CASSLGQTSSPALQETQYF
TRBD2,-,TRBJ2-1,17,TRBV29-1,TGCAGCGTTGAAGACGGGACTAGCGGGGCTCACTACAATGAGCAGTTCTTC,CSVEDGTSGAHYNEQFF
TRBD1,-,TRBJ1-2,13,TRBV7-2,TGTGCCAGCAGCGCGACAGGGACCGATGGCTACACCTTC,CASSATGTDGYTF
-,-,TRBJ2-7,14,TRBV28,TGTGCCAGCAGTTTTGGCGGATCGCCCTACGAGCAGTACTTC,CASSFGGSPYEQYF
TRBD2,-,TRBJ2-5,16,TRBV5-1,TGCGCCAGCAGTGGAACTAGCGGAGGGTACCAAGAGACCCAGTACTTC,CASSGTSGGYQETQYF
TRBD2,-,TRBJ2-1,17,TRBV11-2,TGTGCCAGCAGCTTAGATCTCGGGACTAGTTTTTCCAATGAGCAGTTCTTC,CASSLDLGTSFSNEQFF
TRBD1,-,TRBJ1-1,16,TRBV5-5,TGTGCCAGCAGCTCTAACAGGGGGACTATGAACACTGAAGCTTTCTTT,CASSSNRGTMNTEAFF
-,-,TRBJ2-1,15,TRBV7-8,TGTGCCAGCAGCTTACTGGCAGGGTCCTACAATGAGCAGTTCTTC,CASSLLAGSYNEQFF
-,-,TRBJ2-1,18,TRBV5-1,TGCGCCAGCAGCTTGGCCTTTAGTTCGTTGAGCTCCTACAATGAGCAGTTCTTC,CASSLAFSSLSSYNEQFF
-,-,TRBJ2-3,16,TRBV29-1,TGCAGCGTTGCCGGTACCGGTCAATCTAGCACAGATACGCAGTATTTT,CSVAGTGQSSTDTQYF
TRBD2,-,TRBJ2-1,15,TRBV2,TGTGCCAGCAGTGGCACTAGCGGACTAGAGAATGAGCAGTTCTTC,CASSGTSGLENEQFF
-,once,TRBJ2-7,14,TRBV6-5,TGTGCCAGCAGAGCCGGGACTTACTCCTACGAGCAGTACTTC,CASRAGTYSYEQYF
TRBD1,-,TRBJ1-5,17,TRBV6-4,TGTGCCAGGGCCAGGGACAGGGGGACATCTGGCAATCAGCCCCAGCATTTT,CARARDRGTSGNQPQHF
TRBD2,-,TRBJ2-1,14,TRBV7-9,TGTGCCAGCAGCTCCGCCCTAGCGGGGAGTGAGCAGTTCTTC,CASSSALAGSEQFF
TRBD2,-,TRBJ2-1,15,TRBV27,TGTGCCAGCAGTCCCTCCCTAACGGGAGGAAATGAGCAGTTCTTC,CASSPSLTGGNEQFF
-,-,TRBJ1-1,13,TRBV4-1,TGCGCCAGCAGCCAACGCAGGGGCACTGAAGCTTTCTTT,CASSQRRGTEAFF
-,-,TRBJ2-7,13,TRBV7-7,TGTGCCAGCAGCTTAGATACGGGGTACGAGCAGTACTTC,CASSLDTGYEQYF